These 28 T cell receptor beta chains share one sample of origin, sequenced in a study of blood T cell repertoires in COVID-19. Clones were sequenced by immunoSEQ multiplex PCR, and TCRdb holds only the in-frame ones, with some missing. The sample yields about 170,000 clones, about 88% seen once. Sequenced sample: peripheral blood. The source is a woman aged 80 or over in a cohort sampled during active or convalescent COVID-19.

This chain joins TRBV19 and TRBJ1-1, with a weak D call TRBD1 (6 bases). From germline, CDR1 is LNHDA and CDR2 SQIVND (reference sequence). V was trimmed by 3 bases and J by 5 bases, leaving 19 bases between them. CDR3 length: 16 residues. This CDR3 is CASSIPQGRVATEAFF. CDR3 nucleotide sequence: TGTGCCAGTAGTATCCCCCAGGGGAGGGTAGCGACTGAAGCTTTCTTT.

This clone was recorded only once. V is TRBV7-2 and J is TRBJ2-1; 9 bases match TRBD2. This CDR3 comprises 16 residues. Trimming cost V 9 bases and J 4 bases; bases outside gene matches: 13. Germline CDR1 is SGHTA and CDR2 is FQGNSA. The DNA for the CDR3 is TGTGCCAGTCTGTTCGTCGGGACTAGCCTATACAATGAGCAGTTCTTC. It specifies CASLFVGTSLYNEQFF.

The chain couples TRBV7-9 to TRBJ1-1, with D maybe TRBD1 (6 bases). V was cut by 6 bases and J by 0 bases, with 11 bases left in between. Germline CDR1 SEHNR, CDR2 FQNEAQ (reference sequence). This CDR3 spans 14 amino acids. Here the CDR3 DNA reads TGTGCCAGCAGTCAGGACAGCATGAACACTGAAGCTTTCTTT. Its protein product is CASSQDSMNTEAFF.

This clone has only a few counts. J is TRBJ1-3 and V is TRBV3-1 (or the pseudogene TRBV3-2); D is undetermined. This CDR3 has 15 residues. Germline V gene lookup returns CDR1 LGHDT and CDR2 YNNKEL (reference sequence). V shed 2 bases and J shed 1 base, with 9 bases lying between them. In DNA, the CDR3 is TGTGCCAGCAGCCAAACAGTCTTATCTGGAAACACCATATATTTT. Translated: CASSQTVLSGNTIYF.

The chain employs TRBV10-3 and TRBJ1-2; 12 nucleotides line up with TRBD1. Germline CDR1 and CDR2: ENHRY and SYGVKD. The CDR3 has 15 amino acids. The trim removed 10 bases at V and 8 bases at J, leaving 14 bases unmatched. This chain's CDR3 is CATYSAGTGGHGYTF. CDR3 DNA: TGTGCCACCTATTCGGCCGGGACAGGGGGCCACGGCTACACCTTC.

The CDR3 region has the DNA TGCACCAGCAGCCAAGCAAAAATGCCCCGGGGCACTGAAGCTTTCTTT. Encoded protein: CTSSQAKMPRGTEAFF. This rearrangement joins TRBV1 to TRBJ1-1. TRBV1 is a known pseudogene. The CDR3 sequence is 16 residues long.

The CDR3 protein is CASSTGLAGGPPLYNEQFF. CDR3 DNA sequence: TGCGCCAGCAGCACCGGACTAGCGGGAGGGCCCCCCCTATACAATGAGCAGTTCTTC. The chain uses TRBV5-1 and TRBJ2-1, with 15 bases identical to TRBD2. The CDR3 consists of 19 residues. V lost 4 bases, J lost 4 bases, and 12 bases stayed unmatched. Per the germline V gene, CDR1 is SGHRS and CDR2 is YFSETQ. Full variable domain (missing parts from reference TRBV5-1 and TRBJ2-1): KAGVTQTPRYLIKTRGQQVTLSCSPISGHRSVSWYQQTPGQGLQFLFEYFSETQRNKGNFPGRFSGRQFSNSRSEMNVSTLELGDSALYLCASSTGLAGGPPLYNEQFFGPGTRLTVL.

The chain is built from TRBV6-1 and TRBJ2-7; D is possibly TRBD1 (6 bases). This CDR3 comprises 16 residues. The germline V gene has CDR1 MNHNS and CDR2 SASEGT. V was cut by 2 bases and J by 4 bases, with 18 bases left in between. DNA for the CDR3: TGTGCCAGCAGTGAAAGAGGGCAGGGGAGTGGGTACGAGCAGTACGTC. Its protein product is CASSERGQGSGYEQYV.

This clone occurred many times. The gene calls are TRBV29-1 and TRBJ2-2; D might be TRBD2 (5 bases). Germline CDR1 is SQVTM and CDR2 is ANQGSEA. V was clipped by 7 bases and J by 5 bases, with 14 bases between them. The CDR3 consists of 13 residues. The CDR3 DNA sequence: TGCAGCGCATCGCGCGGGCTAACCGGGGAGCTGTTTTTT. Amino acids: CSASRGLTGELFF.

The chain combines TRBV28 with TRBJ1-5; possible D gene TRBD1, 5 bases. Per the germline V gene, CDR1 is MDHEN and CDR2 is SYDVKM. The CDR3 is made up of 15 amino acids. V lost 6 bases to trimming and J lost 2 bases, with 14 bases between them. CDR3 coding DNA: TGTGCCAGCAGCCCAGGGTTGGGTGGCAATCAGCCCCAGCATTTT. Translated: CASSPGLGGNQPQHF.

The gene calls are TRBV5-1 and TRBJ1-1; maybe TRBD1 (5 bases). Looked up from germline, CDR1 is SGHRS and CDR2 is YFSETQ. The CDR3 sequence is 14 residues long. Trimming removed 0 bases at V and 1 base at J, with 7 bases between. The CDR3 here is CASSLATANTEAFF. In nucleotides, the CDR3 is TGCGCCAGCAGCTTGGCGACAGCGAACACTGAAGCTTTCTTT. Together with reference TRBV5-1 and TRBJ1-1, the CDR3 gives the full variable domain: KAGVTQTPRYLIKTRGQQVTLSCSPISGHRSVSWYQQTPGQGLQFLFEYFSETQRNKGNFPGRFSGRQFSNSRSEMNVSTLELGDSALYLCASSLATANTEAFFGQGTRLTVV.

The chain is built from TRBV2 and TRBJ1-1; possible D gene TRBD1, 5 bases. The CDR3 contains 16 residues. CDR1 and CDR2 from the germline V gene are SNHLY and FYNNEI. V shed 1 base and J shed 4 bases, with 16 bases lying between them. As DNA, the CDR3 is TGTGCCAGCAGTGAAGGGGGCGCAGGTCTTGGCACTGAAGCTTTCTTT. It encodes CASSEGGAGLGTEAFF.

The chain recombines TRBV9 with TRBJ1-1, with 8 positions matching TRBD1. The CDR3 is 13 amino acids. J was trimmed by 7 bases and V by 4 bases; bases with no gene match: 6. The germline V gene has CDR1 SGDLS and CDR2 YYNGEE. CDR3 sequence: CASSQTGEGEAFF. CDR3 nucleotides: TGTGCCAGCAGCCAGACAGGGGAAGGTGAAGCTTTCTTT.

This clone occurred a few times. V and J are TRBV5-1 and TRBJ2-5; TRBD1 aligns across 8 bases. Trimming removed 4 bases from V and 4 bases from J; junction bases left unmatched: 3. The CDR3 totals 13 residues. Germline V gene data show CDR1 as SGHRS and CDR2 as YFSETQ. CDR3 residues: CASSVTGGETQYF. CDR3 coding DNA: TGCGCCAGCAGCGTAACAGGGGGAGAGACCCAGTACTTC.

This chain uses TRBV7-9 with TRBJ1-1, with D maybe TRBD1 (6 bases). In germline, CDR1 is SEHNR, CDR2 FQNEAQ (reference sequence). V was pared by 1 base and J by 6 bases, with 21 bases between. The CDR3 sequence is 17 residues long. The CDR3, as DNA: TGTGCCAGCAGCTTAGGGGGCCTGACAGGTAAAGCGTCTGAAGCTTTCTTT. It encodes CASSLGGLTGKASEAFF.

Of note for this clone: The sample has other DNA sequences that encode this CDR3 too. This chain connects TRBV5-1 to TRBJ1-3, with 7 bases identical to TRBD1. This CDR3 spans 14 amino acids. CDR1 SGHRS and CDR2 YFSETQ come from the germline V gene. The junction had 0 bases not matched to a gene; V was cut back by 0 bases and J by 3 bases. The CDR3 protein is CASSLGDSGNTIYF. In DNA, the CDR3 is TGCGCCAGCAGCTTGGGGGACAGTGGAAACACCATATATTTT.

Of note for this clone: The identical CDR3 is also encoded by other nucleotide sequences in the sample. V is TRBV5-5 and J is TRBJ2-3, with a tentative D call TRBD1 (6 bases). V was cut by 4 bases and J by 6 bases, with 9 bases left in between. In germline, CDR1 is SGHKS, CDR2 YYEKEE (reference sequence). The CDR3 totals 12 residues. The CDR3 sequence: CASSLQGDTQYF. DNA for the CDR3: TGTGCCAGCAGCCTGCAGGGGGATACGCAGTATTTT.

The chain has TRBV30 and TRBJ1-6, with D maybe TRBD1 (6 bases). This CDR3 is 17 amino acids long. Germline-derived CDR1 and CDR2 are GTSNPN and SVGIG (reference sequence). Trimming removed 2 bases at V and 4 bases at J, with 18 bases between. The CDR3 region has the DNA TGTGCCTGGAGTAAAGGCATCAGGGGCGGTTATAATTCACCCCTCCACTTT. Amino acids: CAWSKGIRGGYNSPLHF.

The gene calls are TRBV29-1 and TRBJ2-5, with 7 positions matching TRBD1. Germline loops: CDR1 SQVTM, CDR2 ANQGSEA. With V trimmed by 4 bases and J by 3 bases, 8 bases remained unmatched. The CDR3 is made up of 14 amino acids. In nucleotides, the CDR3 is TGCAGCGTTGGACGACAGGGCCTGGAAGAGACCCAGTACTTC. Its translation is CSVGRQGLEETQYF. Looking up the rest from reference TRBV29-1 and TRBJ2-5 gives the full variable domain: SAVISQKPSRDICQRGTSLTIQCQVDSQVTMMFWYRQQPGQSLTLIATANQGSEATYESGFVIDKFPISRPNLTFSTLTVSNMSPEDSSIYLCSVGRQGLEETQYFGPGTRLLVL.

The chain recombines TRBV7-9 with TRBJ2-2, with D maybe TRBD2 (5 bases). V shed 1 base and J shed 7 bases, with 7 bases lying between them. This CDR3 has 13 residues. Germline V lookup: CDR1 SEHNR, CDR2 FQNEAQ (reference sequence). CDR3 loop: CASSLGDYGELFF. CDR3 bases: TGTGCCAGCAGCTTAGGAGACTACGGGGAGCTGTTTTTT.

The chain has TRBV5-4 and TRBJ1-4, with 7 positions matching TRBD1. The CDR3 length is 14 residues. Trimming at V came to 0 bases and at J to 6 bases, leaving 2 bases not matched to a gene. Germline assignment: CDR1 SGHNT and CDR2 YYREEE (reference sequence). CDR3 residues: CASSLDGQDEKLFF. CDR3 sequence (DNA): TGTGCCAGCAGCTTGGATGGACAGGATGAAAAACTGTTTTTT.

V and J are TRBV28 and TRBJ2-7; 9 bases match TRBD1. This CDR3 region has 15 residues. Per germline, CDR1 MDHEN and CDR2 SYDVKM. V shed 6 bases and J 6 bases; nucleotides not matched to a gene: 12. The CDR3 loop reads CASRSQMGQGLEQYF. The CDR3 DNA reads TGTGCCAGCAGGTCCCAGATGGGACAGGGCCTCGAGCAGTACTTC. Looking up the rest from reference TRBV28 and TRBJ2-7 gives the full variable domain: DVKVTQSSRYLVKRTGEKVFLECVQDMDHENMFWYRQDPGLGLRLIYFSYDVKMKEKGDIPEGYSVSREKKERFSLILESASTNQTSMYLCASRSQMGQGLEQYFGPGTRLTVT.

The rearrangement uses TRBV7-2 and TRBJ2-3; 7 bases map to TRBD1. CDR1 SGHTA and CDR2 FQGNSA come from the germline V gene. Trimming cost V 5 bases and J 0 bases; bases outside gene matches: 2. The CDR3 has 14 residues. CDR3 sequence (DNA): TGTGCCAGCAGCACAGGGGCCAGCACAGATACGCAGTATTTT. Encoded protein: CASSTGASTDTQYF.

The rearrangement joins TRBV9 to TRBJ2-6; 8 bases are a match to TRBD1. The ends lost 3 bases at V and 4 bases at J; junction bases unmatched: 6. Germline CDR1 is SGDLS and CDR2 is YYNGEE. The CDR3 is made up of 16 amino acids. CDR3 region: CASSGDRSNGANVLTF. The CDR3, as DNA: TGTGCCAGCAGCGGGGACAGGTCTAACGGGGCCAACGTCCTGACTTTC.

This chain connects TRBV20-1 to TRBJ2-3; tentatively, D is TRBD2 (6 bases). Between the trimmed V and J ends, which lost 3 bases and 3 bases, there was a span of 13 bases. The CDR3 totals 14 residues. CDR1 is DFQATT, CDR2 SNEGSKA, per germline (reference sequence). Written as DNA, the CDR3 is TGCAGTGCTAGTCCCGCGGGACGAACAGATACGCAGTATTTT. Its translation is CSASPAGRTDTQYF.

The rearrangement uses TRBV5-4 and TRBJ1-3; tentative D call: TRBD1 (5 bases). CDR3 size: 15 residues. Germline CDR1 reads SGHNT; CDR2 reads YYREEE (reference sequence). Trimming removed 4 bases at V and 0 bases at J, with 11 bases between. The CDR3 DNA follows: TGTGCCAGCAGCCCAGACAGAGCCTCTGGAAACACCATATATTTT. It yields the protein CASSPDRASGNTIYF.

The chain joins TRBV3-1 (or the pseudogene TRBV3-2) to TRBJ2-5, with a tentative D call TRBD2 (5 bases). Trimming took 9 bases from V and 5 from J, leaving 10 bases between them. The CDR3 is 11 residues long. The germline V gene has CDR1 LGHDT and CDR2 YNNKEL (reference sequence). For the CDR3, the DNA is TGTGCCAGTCGGGGTTTGGAGACCCAGTACTTC. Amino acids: CASRGLETQYF.

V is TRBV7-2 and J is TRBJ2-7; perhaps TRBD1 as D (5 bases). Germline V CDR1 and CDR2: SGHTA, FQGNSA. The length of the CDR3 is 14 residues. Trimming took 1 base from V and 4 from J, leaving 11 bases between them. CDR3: CASSLDKGHYEQYV. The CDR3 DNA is TGTGCCAGCAGCTTAGATAAAGGACATTACGAGCAGTACGTC.